Sequencing of this T cell receptor (beta chain) was carried out in a study of T-cell reconstitution after alpha-beta-depleted transplantation in children (dated by TCRdb to about 2016). For the study in its entirety: Using TCR repertoire profiling, the study followed T-cell immune reconstitution in a quantitative way in children after TCRalphabeta/CD19-depleted allogeneic hematopoietic cell transplantation.

The CDR3, cysteine through phenylalanine, is 17 amino acids long. Only the CDR3 DNA stays, 51 bases, in frame from base 1. Unmatched junction bases come to 16, with V trimmed by 6 bases and J by 2 bases. Via the germline V gene (reference sequence), CDR1 is DFQATT and CDR2 SNEGSKA. As to this clonotype: No cognate antigen has been identified for it. Base qualities were left out, and no much larger clone turns up one base away.

Library construction relied on PCR. For sequencing, an Illumina HiSeq 2500 was employed. Molecular barcoding was employed in the preparation of TCR libraries, with unique molecular identifiers being used to normalize TCRbeta repertoire quantification. TCRdb applied fastp at Q25 and MiXCR to the public reads, then kept only in-frame beta chains. Each record represents a unique CDR3 protein, reported with the most common genes and DNA among its rows. This sample lists hundreds of thousands of distinct CDR3 sequences; around 16% were detected once. Of the sample, around 43% is held by the ten largest clones. General conclusions and limits of the study: In some patients, high TCRbeta diversity at day 60 was attributed to recipient T cells and intrathymic progenitors that had survived conditioning. Apparently early alphabetaT-cell count recovery about two months after transplant reportedly relied on only several hundred rapidly expanded clones derived from non-depleted graft cells. Over subsequent months, a decline in hyperexpanded clone frequencies was noted, and after one year, T-cell counts and TCRbeta diversity were mostly ascribed to newly produced T cells.

The intended sense of this specimen's treatment or condition label: allogeneic hematopoietic cell transplantation with graft depleted of TCRalphabeta T cells and CD19 B cells. Transplant recipients were children who received TCRalphabeta/CD19-depleted allogeneic hematopoietic cell grafts. The receptor was derived from a male patient aged 2-15 years who had a stem cell transplant for acute lymphoblastic leukemia, so the T cells may come from the graft donor. This chain is built from TRBV20-1 and TRBJ2-3; 8 central nucleotides agree with TRBD2. The starting material was PBMCs, mostly from graft donor cells, obtained 360 days after TCRalphabeta/CD19-depleted stem cell transplant. The DNA reads TGCAGTGCCTCTCCCCTTGTAACGGGAGGGCACACAGATACGCAGTATTTT. This yields the protein CSASPLVTGGHTDTQYF.